The text below deals with one T cell receptor beta chain. Its antigen is as yet unknown. The data derive from a study of cytomegalovirus exposure and HLA in healthy donors. Findings of the study overall: When analyzed later, the rates of TCR association showed variation by HLA locus, with DRB1 the most and HLA-C the fewest. The study listed approximately 160 cytomegalovirus-associated TCR beta chains. With later analysis, a missense DCLRE1C variant became linked to TCR beta V- and J-gene trimming.

The PCR made use of 60 Vbeta and 13 Jbeta primers. Method: immunoSEQ multiplex PCR; TCRdb's copy keeps in-frame clones and lacks some. The sample lists about 120,000 clones, 80% occurring once. Per the germline V gene, CDR1 is MDHEN and CDR2 is SYDVKM. V shed 4 bases and J shed 5 bases, with 6 bases lying between them. The CDR3 covers 11 residues. The rearrangement links TRBV28 to TRBJ2-7; D call uncertain. The clonotype originates from a man younger than 45 in good health and CMV-seronegative. The sequenced material came from PBMCs. CDR3 sequence: CASSSLHEQYF. CDR3 in DNA: TGTGCCAGCAGTTCCCTCCACGAGCAGTACTTC.